This T cell receptor beta chain was identified in a study of T cell responses to AZD1222 COVID-19 vaccine. Study results and caveats: Elevations in Spike-specific TCR breadth and depth followed administration of two AZD1222 doses. Distributed over spike, vaccine-associated CD4 TCRs predominated at 160-218 and 743-854. Donors were mostly white British, more females; clonal diversity possibly underestimated. The study identified only a handful of AZD1222 recipients as seropositive at baseline.

Germline CDR1 is SGHRS and CDR2 is YFSETQ. This CDR3 has 11 amino acids. The germline V and J ends were trimmed by 0 bases and 7 bases, with 5 bases remaining between them. In regard to this clone: Its antigen is as yet unknown.

The table came from immunoSEQ multiplex PCR; TCRdb's copy has only in-frame clones and leaves some out. The sample comprises 150,000 to 160,000 clones, around 85% of which are singletons, and 5.5% to 8% rests with the top ten. This clonotype was obtained from an adult who had recovered from COVID-19. Sequencing used peripheral blood, obtained after recovery from COVID-19. The chain recombines TRBV5-1 with TRBJ2-7, with D unclear. The CDR3 region has the DNA TGCGCCAGCAGCTTGGCCTCAGAGCAGTACTTC. Amino acids: CASSLASEQYF.